This TCR beta chain derives from a study of blood T cell repertoires in COVID-19. Profiling relied on immunoSEQ multiplex PCR, and the TCRdb table lists in-frame clones only, not all of them. The sample yields about 80,000 clones, about 78% seen once. The V end lost 5 bases, the J end lost 7 bases, and 18 bases lay between the germline ends. Germline V gives CDR1 SGDLS, CDR2 YYNGEE. The CDR3 spans 14 residues. The V gene is TRBV9, the J gene TRBJ1-2, with a weak D call TRBD1 (5 bases). The sample taken for sequencing was peripheral blood. The clonotype comes from a human donor in a cohort sampled during active COVID-19. The chain's CDR3 is CASRDYDSVSGYTF. The CDR3 nucleotides read TGTGCCAGCAGGGATTATGACAGTGTGAGTGGCTACACCTTC.